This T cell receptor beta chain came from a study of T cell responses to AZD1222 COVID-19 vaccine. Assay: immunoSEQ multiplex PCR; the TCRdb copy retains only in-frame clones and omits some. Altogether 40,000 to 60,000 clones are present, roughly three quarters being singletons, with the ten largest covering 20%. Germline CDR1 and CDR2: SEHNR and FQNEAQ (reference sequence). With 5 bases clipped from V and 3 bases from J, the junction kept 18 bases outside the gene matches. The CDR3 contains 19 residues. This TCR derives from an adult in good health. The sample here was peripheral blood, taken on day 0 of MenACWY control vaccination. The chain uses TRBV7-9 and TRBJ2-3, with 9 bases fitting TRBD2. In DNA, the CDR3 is TGTGCCAGCAGCCCCCGGGGGACCTTTAGCGGGAGCAGGACAGATACGCAGTATTTT. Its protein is CASSPRGTFSGSRTDTQYF.